These 30 T cell receptor beta chains originate from one sample sequenced in a study of T cells in tumors after PD-1 blockade (dated by TCRdb to 2018 to 2020). The sample's time point label is to be understood as: before anti-PD-1 therapy. Library creation used the immunoSEQ multiplex PCR assay. In TCRdb, the immuneACCESS table is reduced to in-frame sequences with V and J assigned. These tables do not hold every clone; where another copy was compared, an unresolved V gene accounts for under half, and the others remain unexplained. Recorded for this sample are approximately 60,000 clones; over 75% of them occurred a single time. The ten largest clones take up 13% of the sample. Sequenced here: PBMCs, sampled before anti-PD-1 treatment. The receptor set was obtained from a human donor with basal cell carcinoma.

The chain is built from TRBV9 and TRBJ1-6; 9 bases are a match to TRBD1. V lost 0 bases, J lost 9 bases, and 4 bases stayed unmatched. Germline CDR1 reads SGDLS; CDR2 reads YYNGEE. This CDR3 contains 15 residues. The CDR3 spells CASSVDDRGASPLHF. Here the CDR3 DNA reads TGTGCCAGCAGCGTAGACGACAGGGGGGCTTCACCCCTCCACTTT.

The J gene is TRBJ2-2, the V gene TRBV3-1 (or the pseudogene TRBV3-2); 7 nucleotides match TRBD2. There are 13 residues in the CDR3. V gave up 6 bases and J gave up 6 bases; unmatched junction bases: 4. From germline, CDR1 is LGHDT and CDR2 YNNKEL (reference sequence). The CDR3 protein is CASSTSAPGELFF. CDR3 DNA: TGTGCCAGCAGTACTAGCGCCCCCGGGGAGCTGTTTTTT.

J is TRBJ1-1 and V is TRBV5-1; a possible D gene is TRBD1 (6 bases). V lost 2 bases to trimming and J lost 9 bases, with 14 bases between them. The CDR3 has 13 amino acids. CDR1 is SGHRS and CDR2 is YFSETQ in the germline V gene. CDR3 amino acids: CASSLMAGEKAFF. CDR3 nucleotide sequence: TGCGCCAGCAGCTTAATGGCAGGGGAAAAAGCTTTCTTT.

This rearrangement joins TRBV15 to TRBJ2-7; D is possibly TRBD1 (6 bases). The CDR3 has 16 amino acids. CDR1 and CDR2 (germline): LNHNV, YYDKDF (reference sequence). V was pared by 0 bases and J by 0 bases, with 12 bases between. The CDR3 DNA reads TGTGCCACCAGCAGAGATGGGGGCAGATACTCCTACGAGCAGTACTTC. Protein sequence: CATSRDGGRYSYEQYF.

In nucleotides, the CDR3 is TGTGCCAGCAGCTTACCGGGACAGGGGGTTCTACAGCCCCAGCATTTT. It translates to CASSLPGQGVLQPQHF. The rearrangement links TRBV7-6 to TRBJ1-5; 11 bases line up with TRBD1. The CDR3 covers 16 residues. Germline V gives CDR1 SGHVS, CDR2 FNYEAQ. After removal of 2 bases from V and 7 bases from J, the junction contained 7 bases not matched to a gene. Combining the CDR3 with reference TRBV7-6 and TRBJ1-5 gives the whole variable domain GAGVSQSPRYKVTKRGQDVALRCDPISGHVSLYWYRQALGQGPEFLTYFNYEAQQDKSGLPNDRFSAERPEGSISTLTIQRTEQRDSAMYRCASSLPGQGVLQPQHFGDGTRLSIL.

The chain combines TRBV29-1 with TRBJ2-3; possibly TRBD1 for D (6 bases). Trimming stripped 1 base from V and 2 bases from J, with 10 bases between. CDR1 is SQVTM and CDR2 is ANQGSEA in the germline V gene. The CDR3 length is 14 residues. CDR3 coding DNA: TGCAGCGTTGAAGTCACAGGGACCACAGATACGCAGTATTTT. Its protein product is CSVEVTGTTDTQYF.

The J gene is TRBJ1-5, the V gene TRBV27, with D possibly matching TRBD1 (6 bases). CDR3 length equals 15 residues. The germline V and J ends were trimmed by 7 bases and 7 bases, with 20 bases remaining between them. From germline, CDR1 is MNHEY and CDR2 SMNVEV (reference sequence). The CDR3 region is CASKSLRGAWQPQHF. The CDR3 nucleotides are TGTGCCAGCAAGTCATTGAGGGGGGCATGGCAGCCCCAGCATTTT.

The chain combines TRBV30 with TRBJ1-5, with 7 positions matching TRBD1. The J segment lost 4 bases and the V segment lost 0 bases, leaving 3 bases of the junction unmatched. The CDR3 has 14 residues. Germline CDR1 reads GTSNPN; CDR2 reads SVGIG (reference sequence). The CDR3 DNA sequence: TGTGCCTGGAGTGTAGGGGGACAGAATCAGCCCCAGCATTTT. This sequence encodes CAWSVGGQNQPQHF.

The gene calls are TRBV6-6 and TRBJ1-6, with D maybe TRBD1 (6 bases). CDR1 and CDR2 from the germline V gene are MNHNY and SVGAGI (reference sequence). This CDR3 comprises 12 residues. Trimming pared 5 bases from V and 13 bases from J, leaving 12 bases between. The CDR3 DNA is TGTGCCAGCAGTGACTACAGGGCCCCCCTCCACTTT. Its translation is CASSDYRAPLHF.

J is TRBJ1-1 and V is TRBV29-1; 9 bases are shared with TRBD1. The CDR3 covers 13 residues. V shed 7 bases, J shed 5 bases, and the junction held 8 bases outside the gene matches. The germline CDR1 and CDR2 sequences are SQVTM and ANQGSEA. CDR3 amino acids: CSATTGGRTEAFF. CDR3 DNA sequence: TGCAGCGCCACTACAGGGGGCAGGACTGAAGCTTTCTTT.

This rearrangement joins TRBV2 to TRBJ2-7; D ambiguous. The CDR3 consists of 15 residues. Trimming took off 0 bases at V and 0 bases at J, with 9 bases between the two ends. CDR1 SNHLY and CDR2 FYNNEI come from the germline V gene. Written as DNA, the CDR3 is TGTGCCAGCAGTGAAGCGCAACTCAGCTCCTACGAGCAGTACTTC. Protein product: CASSEAQLSSYEQYF.

This chain uses TRBV7-2 with TRBJ1-1; possible D gene TRBD1, 6 bases. V was pared by 1 base and J by 0 bases, with 9 bases between. The CDR3 runs to 15 residues. Germline V CDR1 and CDR2: SGHTA, FQGNSA. The CDR3 coding sequence is TGTGCCAGCAGCTTAGATCACAGGGTGAACACTGAAGCTTTCTTT. Its protein product is CASSLDHRVNTEAFF.

The chain has TRBV9 and TRBJ2-3; 7 bases agree with TRBD2. The J segment lost 0 bases and the V segment lost 0 bases, leaving 4 bases of the junction unmatched. Looked up from germline, CDR1 is SGDLS and CDR2 is YYNGEE. The CDR3 sequence is 16 residues long. The CDR3 DNA is TGTGCCAGCAGCGTAGAGGGACTAACTAGCACAGATACGCAGTATTTT. The encoded protein is CASSVEGLTSTDTQYF.

J is TRBJ1-1 and V is TRBV7-9; possibly TRBD1 for D (6 bases). The CDR3 length is 14 residues. Germline CDR1 SEHNR, CDR2 FQNEAQ (reference sequence). Trimming pared 6 bases from V and 1 base from J, leaving 12 bases between. The chain's CDR3 is CASRPNRENTEAFF. The CDR3 nucleotides read TGTGCCAGCAGACCTAACAGGGAGAACACTGAAGCTTTCTTT.

V usage is TRBV5-1 and J usage is TRBJ2-5, with D perhaps matching TRBD1 (5 bases). The germline V gene encodes CDR1 SGHRS and CDR2 YFSETQ. Trimming took 0 bases from V and 5 from J, leaving 11 bases between them. The CDR3 spans 14 residues. This chain's CDR3 is CASSLGQSSETQYF. In DNA, the CDR3 is TGCGCCAGCAGCTTGGGACAGTCTAGTGAGACCCAGTACTTC.

The chain carries TRBV2 and TRBJ2-2; 11 nucleotides match TRBD2. Per the germline V gene, CDR1 is SNHLY and CDR2 is FYNNEI. This CDR3 contains 19 residues. The V and J ends lost 4 bases and 7 bases, in that order; junction bases with no gene match: 17. In DNA, the CDR3 is TGTGCCAGCAGTGGAGGTGGGCTAGCGGGGGGTGCGGCGGTCGGGGAGCTGTTTTTT. Translating it yields CASSGGGLAGGAAVGELFF.

The chain recombines TRBV9 with TRBJ1-2; 7 bases are a match to TRBD1. Germline V gives CDR1 SGDLS, CDR2 YYNGEE. Unmatched junction bases numbered 13, after V lost 1 base and J lost 4 bases. The CDR3 has 17 amino acids. This CDR3 is CASSVQTGIEYSYGYTF. CDR3 DNA: TGTGCCAGCAGCGTACAGACAGGGATAGAGTATAGCTATGGCTACACCTTC. The variable domain in full, completed from reference TRBV9 and TRBJ1-2, reads DSGVTQTPKHLITATGQRVTLRCSPRSGDLSVYWYQQSLDQGLQFLIQYYNGEERAKGNILERFSAQQFPDLHSELNLSSLELGDSALYFCASSVQTGIEYSYGYTFGSGTRLTVV.

This chain uses TRBV27 with TRBJ1-5, with a possible D match to TRBD1 (5 bases). This CDR3 region has 13 residues. V shed 5 bases and J shed 6 bases, with 11 bases lying between them. Germline loops: CDR1 MNHEY, CDR2 SMNVEV (reference sequence). The CDR3: CASSVRTGQPQHF. The CDR3 coding sequence is TGTGCCAGCAGTGTACGTACAGGTCAGCCCCAGCATTTT.

The genes are TRBV14 and TRBJ1-1, with D possibly TRBD1 on 5 matching bases. Trimming took 1 base from V and 4 from J, leaving 10 bases between them. CDR1 is SGHDN, CDR2 FVKESK, per germline. The CDR3 has 14 amino acids. CDR3 in amino acids: CASSQALGGTEAFF. CDR3 DNA sequence: TGTGCCAGCAGCCAAGCCCTTGGGGGCACTGAAGCTTTCTTT. Supplemented by reference TRBV14 and TRBJ1-1, the full variable domain reads EAGVTQFPSHSVIEKGQTVTLRCDPISGHDNLYWYRRVMGKEIKFLLHFVKESKQDESGMPNNRFLAERTGGTYSTLKVQPAELEDSGVYFCASSQALGGTEAFFGQGTRLTVV.

This chain uses TRBV23-1 with TRBJ1-1; 9 nucleotides line up with TRBD1. TRBV23-1 is assigned to the ORF class and has an uncertain function. V dropped 6 bases and J dropped 6; count of bases not matched to a gene: 2. The CDR3 is 12 residues long. In nucleotides, the CDR3 is TGCGCCAGCAGGGGACAGGGCGCTGAAGCTTTCTTT. This gives the protein CASRGQGAEAFF.

This clone was observed once. V usage is TRBV10-3 and J usage is TRBJ1-6, with no clear D. CDR3 length equals 13 residues. Trimming cost V 5 bases and J 7 bases, with 9 bases left between them. From germline, CDR1 is ENHRY and CDR2 SYGVKD. In DNA, the CDR3 is TGTGCCATCAGTAGGACGGGAAATTCACCCCTCCACTTT. Amino acid sequence: CAISRTGNSPLHF.

The genes are TRBV7-9 and TRBJ2-2; weak D call: TRBD1 (6 bases). This CDR3 comprises 14 residues. Germline CDR1 reads SEHNR; CDR2 reads FQNEAQ (reference sequence). Trimming removed 5 bases from V and 1 base from J, with 8 bases in between. The CDR3 loop is CASSRQVNTGELFF. The CDR3 nucleotides read TGTGCCAGCAGCAGACAGGTGAACACCGGGGAGCTGTTTTTT.

V and J are TRBV20-1 and TRBJ2-5; possible D gene TRBD2, 5 bases. The germline V gene encodes CDR1 DFQATT and CDR2 SNEGSKA (reference sequence). The CDR3 spans 11 residues. The DNA for the CDR3 is TGCAGCACCCGGGAAGGCGAGACCCAGTACTTC. The encoded protein is CSTREGETQYF.

V and J are TRBV27 and TRBJ2-3; either TRBD1 or TRBD2 may fit D (5 bases each). Trimming cost V 2 bases and J 4 bases, with 10 bases left between them. The CDR3 has 14 residues. Germline CDR1 and CDR2: MNHEY and SMNVEV (reference sequence). The DNA for the CDR3 is TGTGCCAGCAGTTTACTCCTGGGGGCAGATACGCAGTATTTT. Translation gives CASSLLLGADTQYF.

V is TRBV6-5 and J is TRBJ1-5, with 7 bases identical to TRBD1. The CDR3 extends over 14 amino acids. CDR1 and CDR2 from the germline V gene are MNHEY and SVGAGI. After removal of 8 bases from V and 1 base from J, the junction contained 5 bases not matched to a gene. CDR3 sequence reads: CASAPTGSNQPQHF. The CDR3 bases are TGTGCCAGCGCACCGACAGGGAGCAATCAGCCCCAGCATTTT.

In its sample, this clone was seen once. The rearrangement uses TRBV12-5 and TRBJ2-1, with D possibly being TRBD2 (7 bases). Per the germline V gene, CDR1 is LGHNT and CDR2 is FRNRAP. This CDR3 spans 18 amino acids. Deletions cut 5 bases from V and 0 bases from J, with 20 bases between. CDR3 DNA sequence: TGTGCTAGTGGTGTCTCTCGGGGGGCTGATTACTCCTACAATGAGCAGTTCTTC. Protein sequence: CASGVSRGADYSYNEQFF. The entire variable domain, with the rest obtained from reference TRBV12-5 and TRBJ2-1, is as follows: DARVTQTPRHKVTEMGQEVTMRCQPILGHNTVFWYRQTMMQGLELLAYFRNRAPLDDSGMPKDRFSAEMPDATLATLKIQPSEPRDSAVYFCASGVSRGADYSYNEQFFGPGTRLTVL.

The gene calls are TRBV25-1 and TRBJ2-5, with TRBD1 matching over 9 bases. Germline assignment: CDR1 MGHDK and CDR2 SYGVNS. This CDR3 has 14 amino acids. The V and J ends lost 6 bases and 5 bases, in that order; junction bases with no gene match: 7. DNA of the CDR3: TGTGCCAGCAGAGGTGGACAGGGGAGGGAGACCCAGTACTTC. Its translation is CASRGGQGRETQYF.

The chain employs TRBV5-1 and TRBJ1-2; D possibly corresponds to TRBD1 (5 bases). CDR3 length: 15 amino acids. The germline V and J ends were trimmed by 0 bases and 6 bases, with 15 bases remaining between them. Germline V gene lookup returns CDR1 SGHRS and CDR2 YFSETQ. The CDR3, as DNA: TGCGCCAGCAGCTTGGATCGAGTGGGGGGAAATGGCTACACCTTC. This translates into CASSLDRVGGNGYTF.

The J gene is TRBJ2-7, the V gene TRBV12-3 or TRBV12-4; a possible D gene is TRBD1 (5 bases). Trimming removed 1 base at V and 7 bases at J, with 11 bases between. There are 13 residues in the CDR3. The CDR3 is CASSLGQMGEQYF. CDR3 DNA: TGTGCCAGCAGTTTAGGACAGATGGGGGAGCAGTACTTC.

This chain links TRBV11-3 with TRBJ2-5, with 7 nucleotides matching TRBD2. V lost 5 bases, J lost 7 bases, and 10 bases stayed unmatched. This CDR3 has 14 amino acids. Germline V gene lookup returns CDR1 SGHNT and CDR2 YENEEA. CDR3 coding DNA: TGTGCCAGCAGCAGGATGGGAGGGGAGGTGACCCAGTACTTC. Amino acid sequence: CASSRMGGEVTQYF.